The rows below give T cell receptor beta chains drawn from one sample of a study of OX40 agonist ivuxolimab in advanced cancers. Generated by immunoSEQ multiplex PCR, the TCRdb table keeps only in-frame clones and is missing some. The table has roughly 58,000 clones, 87% seen once. Sequencing was performed on CD4+ or CD8+ T cells sorted from blood, taken in a trial of the OX40 agonist ivuxolimab. The receptors were gathered from an adult with an advanced solid tumor such as melanoma, head and neck, liver or kidney cancer. Each CDR3 is given with its conserved first and last residue. The order of the fields is clone size, V gene, D gene, J gene, CDR3 protein, CDR3 DNA. D genes are given only for firm matches. Size tells how often a clone was seen (once, few, many) or the class of an expanded clone, and some rows leave it out.

>once|TRBV18|NA|TRBJ2-5
CASSPPGGAQETQYF
TGTGCCAGCTCACCACCGGGAGGAGCCCAAGAGACCCAGTACTTC
>NA|TRBV9|NA|TRBJ2-5
CASSAGPAETQYF
TGTGCCAGCAGCGCCGGACCCGCAGAGACCCAGTACTTC
>NA|TRBV6-5|NA|TRBJ1-4
CASSDGHIGGKLFF
TGTGCCAGCAGCGACGGGCACATTGGAGGAAAACTGTTTTTT
>NA|TRBV5-1|TRBD2|TRBJ2-3
CASSSSGTSGDTQYF
TGCGCCAGCAGCTCATCCGGGACTAGCGGTGATACGCAGTATTTT
>NA|TRBV5-4|TRBD2|TRBJ2-1
CASSKAARLAGINEQFF
TGTGCCAGCAGCAAGGCAGCTCGACTAGCGGGAATCAATGAGCAGTTCTTC
>NA|TRBV2|NA|TRBJ2-5
CASSDLGRAQYF
TGTGCCAGCAGTGATCTTGGGCGGGCCCAGTACTTC
>NA|TRBV29-1|NA|TRBJ2-7
CSVRRGGEQYF
TGCAGCGTCCGACGAGGGGGCGAGCAGTACTTC
>NA|TRBV2|NA|TRBJ2-5
CASRGRGTKETQYF
TGTGCCAGCAGGGGCAGGGGGACTAAAGAGACCCAGTACTTC
>NA|TRBV6-5|NA|TRBJ2-5
CASSRQGRGGETQYF
TGTGCCAGCAGCCGCCAGGGGAGAGGGGGAGAGACCCAGTACTTC
>NA|TRBV6-1|NA|TRBJ1-1
CASRRGTEAFF
TGTGCCAGCAGAAGGGGGACTGAAGCTTTCTTT
>once|TRBV5-1|TRBD1|TRBJ2-7
CASSSPGQEQYEQYF
TGCGCCAGCAGCTCCCCGGGACAGGAACAATACGAGCAGTACTTC
>NA|TRBV5-1|TRBD1|TRBJ1-4
CASKDRGQGDEKLFF
TGCGCCAGCAAGGATAGAGGACAGGGAGATGAAAAACTGTTTTTT
>NA|TRBV6-5|NA|TRBJ2-4
CASSSLLLAKNIQYF
TGTGCCAGCAGTTCTCTCCTCTTAGCCAAAAACATTCAGTACTTC
>NA|TRBV5-1|NA|TRBJ2-7
CASSQRRDGLSYEQYF
TGCGCCAGCAGCCAGAGGAGGGACGGATTATCCTACGAGCAGTACTTC
>few|TRBV10-1|TRBD2|TRBJ2-4
CASSPLAGGIQYF
TGCGCCAGCAGTCCACTAGCGGGGGGCATTCAGTACTTC
>NA|TRBV30|TRBD2|TRBJ2-3
CAWSGWERTSAEERGSTDTQYF
TGTGCCTGGAGTGGATGGGAGCGGACAAGCGCGGAGGAGCGGGGGAGCACAGATACGCAGTATTTT
>NA|TRBV2|NA|TRBJ1-4
CASREQGSFREKLFF
TGTGCCAGCAGGGAACAGGGTTCGTTTAGGGAAAAACTGTTTTTT
>NA|TRBV5-6|NA|TRBJ2-7
CASSSWANYEQYF
TGTGCCAGCAGCTCCTGGGCCAACTACGAGCAGTACTTC
>NA|TRBV11-3|NA|TRBJ1-1
CASSLGRGNTEAFF
TGTGCCAGCAGCTTAGGTCGGGGTAACACTGAAGCTTTCTTT
>NA|TRBV18|NA|TRBJ2-2
CASSRDRAGTGELFF
TGTGCCAGCTCACGCGACCGGGCGGGCACCGGGGAGCTGTTTTTT
>NA|TRBV6-5|TRBD1|TRBJ1-2
CASRGNRGRTGYTF
TGTGCCAGCAGGGGGAACAGGGGGCGCACTGGCTACACCTTC
>NA|TRBV10-3|TRBD2|TRBJ2-7
CAISPRGGLAYEQYF
TGTGCCATCAGCCCCCGGGGAGGGCTGGCCTACGAGCAGTACTTC
>NA|TRBV19|NA|TRBJ1-5
CASRGAGTHDQPQHF
TGTGCCAGTAGGGGGGCCGGGACACACGATCAGCCCCAGCATTTT
>NA|TRBV7-9|TRBD1|TRBJ2-3
CASSWDRGADTQYF
TGTGCCAGCAGCTGGGACAGGGGCGCAGATACGCAGTATTTT
>NA|TRBV29-1|TRBD1|TRBJ1-5
CSVRDRDNQPQHF
TGCAGCGTTCGGGACAGGGACAATCAGCCCCAGCATTTT
>NA|TRBV19|NA|TRBJ1-1
CASRGGAIEAFF
TGTGCCAGCCGAGGGGGGGCGATAGAAGCTTTCTTT
>NA|TRBV7-9|TRBD1|TRBJ2-5
CASRPVTGVETQYF
TGTGCCAGCAGACCCGTGACAGGGGTAGAGACCCAGTACTTC